The clone carrying this T cell receptor beta chain was seen a handful of times. Its specificity is unknown. The data originate from a study of T-cell reconstitution after alpha-beta-depleted transplantation in children. General observations from the study: Fresh T-cell production supplied most of the T-cell counts and diversity seen one year after transplant.

The TCRbeta library was prepared with unique molecular identifiers. Each CDR3 protein gets one entry after TCRdb re-called the PCR reads with MiXCR. The table lists fewer than 550,000 distinct CDR3 sequences, around 10% of them singletons. Germline loops: CDR1 SGHRS, CDR2 YFSETQ. Trimming took off 5 bases at V and 5 bases at J, with 10 bases between the two ends. This CDR3 spans 13 amino acids. The chain carries TRBV5-1 and TRBJ1-4; D is undetermined. This clonotype originated in a female patient between 2 and 15 years old who had a stem cell transplant for aplastic anemia, so the T cells may come from the graft donor. Sequences were derived from PBMCs, mostly from graft donor cells, sampled 180 days after TCRalphabeta/CD19-depleted stem cell transplant. This chain's CDR3 is CASRGEWNEKLFF. In nucleotides, the CDR3 is TGCGCCAGCAGGGGTGAATGGAATGAAAAACTGTTTTTT.